This T cell receptor (beta chain) appears in the sequencing data of a study of cytomegalovirus exposure and HLA in healthy donors. The PCR employed 60 Vbeta primers together with 13 Jbeta primers. Libraries were prepared by immunoSEQ multiplex PCR; TCRdb keeps only in-frame clonotypes and omits some of them. Of tens of thousands of clones in the sample, around 70% were seen once. CDR1 is SSHAT, CDR2 FNYEAQ, per germline (reference sequence). The CDR3 runs to 13 residues. With regard to this clone: A read error may produce the germline difference seen at one junction end.

The chain links TRBV7-7 to TRBJ2-7; D is possibly TRBD1 (6 bases). The receptor was derived from a woman between 50 and 59 years old in good health and CMV-seropositive. Source material: PBMCs. CDR3 nucleotides: TGTGCTAGCAGCTTATCAGGGGTCAACGAGCAGTACTTC. This translates into CASSLSGVNEQYF.